Listed below are T cell receptor beta chains from one sample, sequenced in a study of blood T cell repertoires in COVID-19. Generated by immunoSEQ multiplex PCR, the TCRdb table keeps only in-frame clones and is missing some. The sample consists of hundreds of thousands of clones, approximately 88% of them appearing once. Sequencing was carried out using peripheral blood. Receptor source: a woman in her thirties with COVID-19, enrolled during active disease. CDR3s include the opening cysteine and the closing phenylalanine or tryptophan. The D gene is left open where the match is weak. Size is omitted from some rows. Given values are once, few, many or a class for expanded clones.

j_gene | v_gene | d_gene | len | abundance | CDR3nt | CDR3aa
TRBJ1-4 | TRBV5-1 | TRBD1 | 18 | NA | TGCGCCAGCAGCTGGGGCCGACAGGGAGGTTCAACTAATGAAAAACTGTTTTTT | CASSWGRQGGSTNEKLFF
TRBJ2-4 | TRBV7-2 | NA | 11 | few | TGTGCCAGCAGCCAACTAAACATTCAGTACTTC | CASSQLNIQYF
TRBJ2-2 | TRBV28 | NA | 15 | NA | TGTGCCAGCAGACCCGGGGGGCCGGACACCGGGGAGCTGTTTTTT | CASRPGGPDTGELFF
TRBJ1-4 | TRBV3-1/TRBV3-2 | TRBD1 | 16 | NA | TGTGCCAGCAGCCATGTGGGACAGGGAACTAATGAAAAACTGTTTTTT | CASSHVGQGTNEKLFF
TRBJ2-6 | TRBV28 | TRBD1 | 15 | many | TGTGCCAGCAGCGTCACAGGGGCTGGGGCCAACGTCCTGACTTTC | CASSVTGAGANVLTF
TRBJ2-1 | TRBV9 | TRBD2 | 15 | NA | TGTGCCAGCAGCGTAGGGACTAGCGGGAGCAATGAGCAGTTCTTC | CASSVGTSGSNEQFF
TRBJ2-5 | TRBV6-1 | TRBD2 | 17 | NA | TGTGCCAGCAGTGAAGCTGTACTAGCGGGGGACCAAGAGACCCAGTACTTC | CASSEAVLAGDQETQYF
TRBJ1-2 | TRBV24-1 | TRBD1 | 13 | NA | TGTGCCACCAGTGACCCACGGGACAGACTCTACACCTTC | CATSDPRDRLYTF
TRBJ1-1 | TRBV10-3 | NA | 13 | NA | TGTGCCATCAGTCCCAGGGAAAACACTGAAGCTTTCTTT | CAISPRENTEAFF
TRBJ2-5 | TRBV5-5 | TRBD2 | 16 | NA | TGTGCCAGCAGCTGGGAGACTAGCGGGGCCCGGGAGACCCAGTACTTC | CASSWETSGARETQYF
TRBJ1-3 | TRBV6-2/TRBV6-3 | TRBD1 | 16 | NA | TGTGCCAGCAGTACGGACAGGGAAGTTGATGGAAACACCATATATTTT | CASSTDREVDGNTIYF
TRBJ2-6 | TRBV27 | NA | 18 | NA | TGTGCCAGCAGTTGGGGGCAAGGTCTCGTGGCTGGGGCCAACGTCCTGACTTTC | CASSWGQGLVAGANVLTF
TRBJ2-3 | TRBV7-2 | TRBD2 | 16 | NA | TGTGCCAGCAGCTTAGTAGCGGGGGGGCCAGCAGATACGCAGTATTTT | CASSLVAGGPADTQYF
TRBJ1-3 | TRBV7-8 | TRBD1 | 17 | NA | TGTGCCAGCAGCGCCAACGGCAGAGGACAGGGTGAAAACACCATATATTTT | CASSANGRGQGENTIYF
TRBJ2-1 | TRBV6-2/TRBV6-3 | NA | 12 | NA | TGTGCCAGCAGTGCGGGCCACAATGAGCAGTTCTTC | CASSAGHNEQFF
TRBJ2-2 | TRBV19 | NA | 16 | NA | TGTGCCAGTAGTATACTCGGGGGGCGGAACACCGGGGAGCTGTTTTTT | CASSILGGRNTGELFF
TRBJ2-1 | TRBV7-9 | NA | 16 | NA | TGTGCCAGCAGCTCTCCGACTAGTGTAGGCTACAATGAGCAGTTCTTC | CASSSPTSVGYNEQFF
TRBJ2-3 | TRBV6-4 | NA | 14 | NA | TGTGCCAGCAGTGACGGGGGGGCGTCCGATACGCAGTATTTT | CASSDGGASDTQYF
TRBJ1-1 | TRBV10-1 | NA | 12 | once | TGCGCCAGCAGTGACAGTTTTACTGAAGCTTTCTTT | CASSDSFTEAFF
TRBJ2-7 | TRBV3-1/TRBV3-2 | NA | 13 | NA | TGTGCCAGCAGCCAAGGTCAGATCTACGAGCAGTACTTC | CASSQGQIYEQYF
TRBJ2-1 | TRBV9 | NA | 14 | NA | TGTGCCAGCAGCGTAGGAGGCAACTACAATGAGCAGTTCTTC | CASSVGGNYNEQFF
TRBJ1-4 | TRBV5-5 | NA | 17 | NA | TGTGCCAGCAGAGGTTCGGGCCTACTAGCAACTAATGAAAAACTGTTTTTT | CASRGSGLLATNEKLFF